This TCR beta chain derives from a study of blood T cells in healthy people across ages. Caucasian, healthy and from Russia, the donors were aged between roughly 6 and 95. With regard to this clonotype: A read error is possible here, since a much larger clone lies one base away.

PCR was performed a second time for roughly 7 to 11 cycles using a sample-barcoded 5' primer and a J-beta primer mix. With 12 random nucleotides, a template-switch adaptor tagged each individual cDNA molecule. MiXCR was run by TCRdb on the 5' RACE reads, yielding one entry per CDR3 protein. This sample has over 1,500,000 distinct CDR3 sequences, with around 42% found just once. This CDR3 contains 12 residues. Germline lookup yields CDR1 MNHEY and CDR2 SMNVEV (reference sequence). The chain recombines TRBV27 with TRBJ2-1; unclear D gene. The sequencing sample was made of blood. The sequence was obtained from a human donor in good health. The CDR3 region is CAGSFIGDEQFF. The CDR3, as DNA: TGTGCCGGCAGTTTTATCGGTGATGAGCAGTTCTTC.